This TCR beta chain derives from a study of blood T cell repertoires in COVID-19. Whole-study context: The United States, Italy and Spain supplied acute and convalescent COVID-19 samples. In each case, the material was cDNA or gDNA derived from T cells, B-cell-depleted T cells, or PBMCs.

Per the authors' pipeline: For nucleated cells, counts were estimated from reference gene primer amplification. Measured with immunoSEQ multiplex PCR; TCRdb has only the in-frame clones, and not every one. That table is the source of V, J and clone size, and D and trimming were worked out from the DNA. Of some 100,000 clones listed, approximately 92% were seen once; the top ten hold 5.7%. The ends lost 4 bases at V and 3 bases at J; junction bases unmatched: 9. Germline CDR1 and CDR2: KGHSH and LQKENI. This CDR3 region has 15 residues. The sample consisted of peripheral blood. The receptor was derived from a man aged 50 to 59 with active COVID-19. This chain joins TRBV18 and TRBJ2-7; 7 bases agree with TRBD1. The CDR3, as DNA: TGTGCCAGCTCACAAAGACAGGGAGTGGTCTACGAGCAGTACTTC. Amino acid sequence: CASSQRQGVVYEQYF.